The present T cell receptor (beta chain) was sequenced within a study of control samples from healthy donors and cancer patients. Germline CDR1 is LNHDA and CDR2 is SQIVND (reference sequence). Trimming pared 3 bases from V and 1 base from J, leaving 12 bases between. The CDR3 consists of 16 residues. Repertoires were generated with immunoSEQ multiplex PCR, while TCRdb's copy carries only in-frame clones and drops some. The top ten clones hold around 9% of a sample with 100,000 to 150,000 clones, roughly 87% of them seen once. The chain recombines TRBV19 with TRBJ2-2, with a weak D call TRBD2 (6 bases). This receptor was identified in a man aged 40-55 years in good health. The sample comprised blood. The CDR3 loop is CASSIAGTLNTGELFF. The CDR3 DNA follows: TGTGCCAGTAGTATTGCCGGGACTTTGAACACCGGGGAGCTGTTTTTT.